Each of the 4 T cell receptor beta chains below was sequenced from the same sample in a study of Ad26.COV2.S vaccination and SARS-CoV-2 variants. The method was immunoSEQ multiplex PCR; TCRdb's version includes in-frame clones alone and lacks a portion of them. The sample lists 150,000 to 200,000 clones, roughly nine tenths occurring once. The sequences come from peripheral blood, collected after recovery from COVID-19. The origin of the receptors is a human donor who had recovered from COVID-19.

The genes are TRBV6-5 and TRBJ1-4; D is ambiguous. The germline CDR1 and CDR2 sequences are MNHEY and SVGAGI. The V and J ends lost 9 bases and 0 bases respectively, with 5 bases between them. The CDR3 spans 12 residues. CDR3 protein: CASGTTNEKLFF. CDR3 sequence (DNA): TGTGCCAGTGGAACAACTAATGAAAAACTGTTTTTT.

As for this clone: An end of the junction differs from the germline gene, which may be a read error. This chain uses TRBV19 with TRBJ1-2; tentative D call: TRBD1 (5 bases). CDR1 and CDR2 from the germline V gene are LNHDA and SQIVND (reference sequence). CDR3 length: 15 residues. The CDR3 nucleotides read TGTGCCAGTAGTAGGACGGCGGGGCTCCAATATGTCTACACCTTC. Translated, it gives CASSRTAGLQYVYTF.

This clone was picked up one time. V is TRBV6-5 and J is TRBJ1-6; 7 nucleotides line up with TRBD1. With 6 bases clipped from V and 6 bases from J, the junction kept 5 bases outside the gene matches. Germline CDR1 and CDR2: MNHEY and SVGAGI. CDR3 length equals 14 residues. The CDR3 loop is CASRRDRVNSPLHF. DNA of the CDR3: TGTGCCAGCAGAAGAGACAGGGTTAATTCACCCCTCCACTTT.

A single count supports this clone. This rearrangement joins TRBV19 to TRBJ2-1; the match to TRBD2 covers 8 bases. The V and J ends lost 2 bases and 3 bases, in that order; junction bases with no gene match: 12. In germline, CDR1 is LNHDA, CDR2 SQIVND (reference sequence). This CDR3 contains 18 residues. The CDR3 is CASSIRSLAGTVYNEQFF. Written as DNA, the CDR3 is TGTGCCAGTAGTATAAGGAGTTTAGCGGGAACCGTCTACAATGAGCAGTTCTTC.